This T cell receptor beta chain was captured by sequencing in a study of blood T cell repertoires in COVID-19. Germline CDR1 reads MDHEN; CDR2 reads SYDVKM. The CDR3 is 14 residues long. V dropped 6 bases and J dropped 6; count of bases not matched to a gene: 6. Assay: immunoSEQ multiplex PCR; the TCRdb copy retains only in-frame clones and omits some. The table has some 170,000 clones, roughly 90% seen once. The chain recombines TRBV28 with TRBJ2-7; 12 nucleotides line up with TRBD1. The sequence was obtained from a man aged 55-75 years with active or convalescent COVID-19. Sequenced: peripheral blood. The CDR3 sequence is CASSLWDRGLEQYF. The CDR3 region has the DNA TGTGCCAGCAGCCTCTGGGACAGGGGGCTCGAGCAGTACTTC.